The 20 T cell receptor beta chains below all came from one sample that was sequenced in a study of blood T cell repertoires in COVID-19. Assay: immunoSEQ multiplex PCR; the TCRdb copy retains only in-frame clones and omits some. Of approximately 120,000 clones in the sample, approximately 82% were seen once. The sequencing input was peripheral blood. These receptors originate from a man older than 75 with active or convalescent COVID-19.

About this clone itself: Distinct nucleotide sequences in the sample also encode this CDR3. The CDR3 is CASSRQGAGANVLTF. The CDR3 region has the DNA TGTGCCAGTAGTCGGCAGGGGGCCGGGGCCAACGTCCTGACTTTC. This chain connects TRBV19 to TRBJ2-6, with 8 bases matching TRBD1. The germline V gene has CDR1 LNHDA and CDR2 SQIVND (reference sequence). This CDR3 has 15 residues. J lost 4 bases, V lost 5 bases, and 4 bases had no gene match.

The chain has TRBV29-1 and TRBJ1-5; D is ambiguous. CDR3 length equals 13 residues. Between the trimmed V and J ends, which lost 0 bases and 1 base, there was a span of 4 bases. Germline V lookup: CDR1 SQVTM, CDR2 ANQGSEA. CDR3 bases: TGCAGCGTTGAAGAAGCCAGCAATCAGCCCCAGCATTTT. Amino acids: CSVEEASNQPQHF.

J is TRBJ2-2 and V is TRBV7-2, with a possible D match to TRBD2 (6 bases). Germline assignment: CDR1 SGHTA and CDR2 FQGNSA. Deletions cut 4 bases from V and 5 bases from J, with 11 bases between. This CDR3 has 14 amino acids. The CDR3 region is CASSSGGVTGELFF. CDR3 nucleotide sequence: TGTGCCAGCAGCTCAGGAGGGGTGACCGGGGAGCTGTTTTTT.

This clone was seen repeatedly, ten times or more. The rearrangement uses TRBV12-3 or TRBV12-4 and TRBJ1-6, with 7 nucleotides matching TRBD1. CDR3 length: 13 residues. V trimming: 6 bases; J trimming: 7 bases; junction bases outside the gene matches: 3. The CDR3 spells CASRGQQNSPLHF. CDR3 nucleotide sequence: TGTGCCAGCAGGGGACAGCAAAATTCACCCCTCCACTTT.

The gene calls are TRBV9 and TRBJ2-5; 15 bases are shared with TRBD2. The length of the CDR3 is 17 residues. Losses at the gene ends were 4 bases for V and 3 bases for J; bases not matched to a gene: 7. CDR1 SGDLS and CDR2 YYNGEE come from the germline V gene. The CDR3 sequence is CASSPGWTSGGEETQYF. The CDR3 nucleotides read TGTGCCAGCAGCCCGGGTTGGACTAGCGGGGGGGAAGAGACCCAGTACTTC.

The rearrangement uses TRBV3-1 (or the pseudogene TRBV3-2) and TRBJ2-7; TRBD2 aligns across 8 bases. V shed 4 bases, J shed 4 bases, and the junction held 6 bases outside the gene matches. CDR3 length: 14 residues. Per germline, CDR1 LGHDT and CDR2 YNNKEL (reference sequence). The CDR3 sequence is CASSRGGGRYEQYF. For the CDR3, the DNA is TGTGCCAGCAGCCGTGGCGGGGGGAGGTACGAGCAGTACTTC.

The J gene is TRBJ2-3, the V gene TRBV9; 7 bases match TRBD2. J gave up 2 bases and V 3 bases, and 9 bases lay outside the gene matches. Germline V gene lookup returns CDR1 SGDLS and CDR2 YYNGEE. The CDR3 consists of 16 residues. CDR3 residues: CASSERHGGVTDTQYF. CDR3 DNA: TGTGCCAGCAGCGAGAGGCATGGGGGGGTCACAGATACGCAGTATTTT.

The J gene is TRBJ2-5, the V gene TRBV5-1; D perhaps matches TRBD1 (8 bases). The CDR3 sequence is 15 residues long. CDR1 SGHRS and CDR2 YFSETQ come from the germline V gene. Deletions cut 2 bases from V and 4 bases from J, with 15 bases between. CDR3 region: CASSFNTGGAETQYF. For the CDR3, the DNA is TGCGCCAGCAGCTTTAATACAGGGGGGGCAGAGACCCAGTACTTC.

The chain has TRBV7-9 and TRBJ2-1, with 11 nucleotides matching TRBD2. Germline values: CDR1 SEHNR, CDR2 FQNEAQ (reference sequence). V shed 10 bases, J shed 0 bases, and the junction held 11 bases outside the gene matches. This CDR3 contains 17 residues. The CDR3 DNA is TGTGCCACTCCCGGGACTAGCGGTTCCAGCTCCTACAATGAGCAGTTCTTC. Translation: CATPGTSGSSSYNEQFF.

The chain joins TRBV6-4 to TRBJ1-2; 9 nucleotides align to TRBD1. Germline CDR1 is MRHNA and CDR2 is SNTAGT. The CDR3 is 14 residues long. Trimming took 3 bases from V and 3 from J; bases not matched to a gene: 2. The CDR3 spells CASSEGQGHYGYTF. The CDR3 DNA reads as TGTGCCAGCAGTGAGGGACAGGGACACTATGGCTACACCTTC.

This clone was counted only a few times. The chain joins TRBV12-5 to TRBJ1-1; no definite D call. The V gene lost 6 bases and the J gene lost 0 bases, with 8 bases spanning the gap. This CDR3 has 13 residues. Germline V gene data show CDR1 as LGHNT and CDR2 as FRNRAP. The CDR3 region has the DNA TGTGCTAGTGGCGGCGGGGTGAACACTGAAGCTTTCTTT. Translation: CASGGGVNTEAFF.

The chain uses TRBV18 and TRBJ1-1; D may be TRBD1 (6 bases). CDR3 length equals 14 residues. V lost 5 bases, J lost 4 bases, and 14 bases lay in between. Looked up from germline, CDR1 is KGHSH and CDR2 is LQKENI. CDR3 region: CASSTYREGTEAFF. CDR3 nucleotides: TGTGCCAGCTCAACTTACAGGGAAGGCACTGAAGCTTTCTTT.

J is TRBJ1-5 and V is TRBV19, with D maybe TRBD1 (6 bases). From germline, CDR1 is LNHDA and CDR2 SQIVND (reference sequence). V was pared by 7 bases and J by 2 bases, with 24 bases between. CDR3 length: 18 residues. For the CDR3, the DNA is TGTGCCAGTACCCCAACCTCTTGGCAGGGGTATGGCAATCAGCCCCAGCATTTT. Encoded protein: CASTPTSWQGYGNQPQHF. Full variable domain (missing parts from reference TRBV19 and TRBJ1-5): DGGITQSPKYLFRKEGQNVTLSCEQNLNHDAMYWYRQDPGQGLRLIYYSQIVNDFQKGDIAEGYSVSREKKESFPLTVTSAQKNPTAFYLCASTPTSWQGYGNQPQHFGDGTRLSIL.

The chain uses TRBV4-3 and TRBJ1-5, with D perhaps TRBD1 (6 bases). Trimming shortened V by 1 base and J by 1 base, and 8 bases separated the two germline ends. In germline, CDR1 is LGHNA, CDR2 YSLEER. The CDR3 totals 15 residues. The CDR3 coding sequence is TGCGCCAGCAGCCAAGTGCAGGGGAGCAATCAGCCCCAGCATTTT. It translates to CASSQVQGSNQPQHF.

The rearrangement uses TRBV18 and TRBJ1-3; possibly TRBD1 for D (5 bases). Germline assignment: CDR1 KGHSH and CDR2 LQKENI. The CDR3 totals 14 residues. Between the trimmed V and J ends, which lost 3 bases and 10 bases, there was a span of 16 bases. CDR3 amino acids: CASSPRQTETTIYF. The CDR3, as DNA: TGTGCCAGCTCACCCCGACAGACTGAAACAACCATATATTTT.

This chain's CDR3 is CASSGTSSGNTIYF. The CDR3 nucleotides are TGTGCCAGCAGCGGGACAAGCTCTGGAAACACCATATATTTT. V usage is TRBV7-2 and J usage is TRBJ1-3; weak D call: TRBD1 (6 bases). This CDR3 has 14 residues. Trimming shortened V by 5 bases and J by 0 bases, and 8 bases separated the two germline ends. Germline lookup yields CDR1 SGHTA and CDR2 FQGNSA. Filled out from reference TRBV7-2 and TRBJ1-3, the complete variable domain reads GAGVSQSPSNKVTEKGKDVELRCDPISGHTALYWYRQSLGQGLEFLIYFQGNSAPDKSGLPSDRFSAERTGGSVSTLTIQRTQQEDSAVYLCASSGTSSGNTIYFGEGSWLTVV.

This clone has just a few counts. This sequence joins TRBV2 and TRBJ1-4; 9 bases are shared with TRBD1. V was pared by 6 bases and J by 3 bases, with 5 bases of the junction left unmatched. Germline loops: CDR1 SNHLY, CDR2 FYNNEI. This CDR3 comprises 15 residues. The CDR3 nucleotides are TGTGCCAGCAGACTCGGGACAGGGCCTAATGAAAAACTGTTTTTT. As protein: CASRLGTGPNEKLFF.

The chain links TRBV5-1 to TRBJ2-7, with 7 bases fitting TRBD1. This CDR3 contains 13 residues. Germline CDR1 reads SGHRS; CDR2 reads YFSETQ. After removal of 2 bases from V and 2 bases from J, the junction contained 1 base not matched to a gene. The CDR3 DNA is TGCGCCAGCAGCTTAGACAGGGCCTACGAGCAGTACTTC. This codes for CASSLDRAYEQYF.

This chain connects TRBV2 to TRBJ2-1, with 10 bases that match TRBD2. The CDR3 runs to 14 residues. V dropped 6 bases and J dropped 4; count of bases not matched to a gene: 3. Germline V gene data show CDR1 as SNHLY and CDR2 as FYNNEI. This CDR3 is CASRLAGVYNEQFF. CDR3 DNA sequence: TGTGCCAGCAGGCTAGCGGGGGTTTACAATGAGCAGTTCTTC.

The chain joins TRBV3-1 (or the pseudogene TRBV3-2) to TRBJ2-5; TRBD1 agrees at 7 bases. V lost 4 bases and J lost 2; bases outside the gene matches: 4. CDR1 and CDR2 from the germline V gene are LGHDT and YNNKEL (reference sequence). The CDR3 spans 14 residues. This CDR3 reads CASSPGQWQETQYF. CDR3 bases: TGTGCCAGCAGCCCGGGACAGTGGCAAGAGACCCAGTACTTC.